The T cell receptor (beta chain) under discussion was sequenced for a study of regulatory T cells in long-lasting Graves disease. Study-wide points: No thyroid tissue was studied; the work used peripheral blood only.

Through Arm-PCR of CDR3 regions and iRepertoire HTBI primers, TCR beta libraries were built. Using its own MiXCR run on the multiplex PCR reads, TCRdb lists one record per CDR3 protein. This table holds over 500,000 distinct CDR3 sequences, 16% found once. The time point is: newly diagnosed GD, antithyroid drugs for less than 3 months. From RNA extracted from PBMCs, the TCR library was made. Details on this clonotype: Its antigen is as yet unknown.

The germline V gene encodes CDR1 DFQATT and CDR2 SNEGSKA (reference sequence). This CDR3 contains 17 residues. After removal of 3 bases from V and 7 bases from J, the junction contained 15 bases not matched to a gene. These data were likewise used in another study, on T cells in Graves' hyperthyroidism and ophthalmopathy. This second report adds: Model predictions of ophthalmopathy came a median roughly 6.7 months before onset.

Source: peripheral blood mononuclear cells (PBMCs), taken at new diagnosis, from a patient treated with antithyroid drugs. The J gene is TRBJ1-4, the V gene TRBV20-1; 9 nucleotides line up with TRBD1. The sequence derives from a woman aged 30 to 39 with Graves disease. CDR3 protein: CSARRDRDSYSPEKLFF. Written as DNA, the CDR3 is TGCAGTGCTAGGAGGGACAGGGACAGTTACTCACCTGAAAAACTGTTTTTT.